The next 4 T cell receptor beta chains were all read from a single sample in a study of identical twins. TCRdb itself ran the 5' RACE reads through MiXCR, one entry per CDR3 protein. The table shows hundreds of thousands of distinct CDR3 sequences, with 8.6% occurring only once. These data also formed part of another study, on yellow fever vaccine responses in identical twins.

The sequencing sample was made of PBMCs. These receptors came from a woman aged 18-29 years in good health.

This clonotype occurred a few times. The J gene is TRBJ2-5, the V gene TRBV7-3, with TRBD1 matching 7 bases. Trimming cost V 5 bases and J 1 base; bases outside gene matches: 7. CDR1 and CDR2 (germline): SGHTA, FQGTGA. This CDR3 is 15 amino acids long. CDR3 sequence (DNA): TGTGCCAGCAGCCCGAGGGGGCGGACCCAAGAGACCCAGTACTTC. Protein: CASSPRGRTQETQYF.

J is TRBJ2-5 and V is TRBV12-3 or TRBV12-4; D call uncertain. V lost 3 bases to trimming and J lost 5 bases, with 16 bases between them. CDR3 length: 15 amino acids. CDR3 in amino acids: CASSFGQVTRETQYF. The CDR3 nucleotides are TGTGCCAGCAGTTTCGGGCAGGTAACACGGGAGACCCAGTACTTC.

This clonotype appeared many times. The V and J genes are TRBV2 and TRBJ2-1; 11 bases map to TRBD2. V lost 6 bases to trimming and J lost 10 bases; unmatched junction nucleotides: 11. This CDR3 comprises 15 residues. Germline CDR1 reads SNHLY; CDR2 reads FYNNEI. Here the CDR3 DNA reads TGTGCCAGCAGGAGCTTGCTAGCGGGGGGCCCGGAGCAGTTCTTC. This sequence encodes CASRSLLAGGPEQFF.

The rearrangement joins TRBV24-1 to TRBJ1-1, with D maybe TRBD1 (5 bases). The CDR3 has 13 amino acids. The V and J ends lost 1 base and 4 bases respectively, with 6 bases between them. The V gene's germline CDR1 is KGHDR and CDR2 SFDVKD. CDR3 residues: CATSDFGGTEAFF. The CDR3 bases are TGTGCCACCAGTGATTTCGGGGGCACTGAAGCTTTCTTT.